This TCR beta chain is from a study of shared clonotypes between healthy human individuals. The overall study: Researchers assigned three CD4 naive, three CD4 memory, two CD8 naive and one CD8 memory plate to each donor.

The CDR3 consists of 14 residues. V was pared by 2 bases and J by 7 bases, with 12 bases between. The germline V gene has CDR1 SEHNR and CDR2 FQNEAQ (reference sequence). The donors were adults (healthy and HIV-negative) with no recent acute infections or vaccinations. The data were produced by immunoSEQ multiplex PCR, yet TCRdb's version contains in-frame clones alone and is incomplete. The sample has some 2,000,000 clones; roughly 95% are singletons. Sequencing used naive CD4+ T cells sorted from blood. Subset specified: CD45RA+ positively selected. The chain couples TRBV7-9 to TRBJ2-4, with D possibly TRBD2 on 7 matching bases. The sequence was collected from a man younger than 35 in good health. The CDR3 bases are TGTGCCAGCAGCTTACAAGAGGGGGGGAACATTCAGTACTTC. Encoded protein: CASSLQEGGNIQYF.